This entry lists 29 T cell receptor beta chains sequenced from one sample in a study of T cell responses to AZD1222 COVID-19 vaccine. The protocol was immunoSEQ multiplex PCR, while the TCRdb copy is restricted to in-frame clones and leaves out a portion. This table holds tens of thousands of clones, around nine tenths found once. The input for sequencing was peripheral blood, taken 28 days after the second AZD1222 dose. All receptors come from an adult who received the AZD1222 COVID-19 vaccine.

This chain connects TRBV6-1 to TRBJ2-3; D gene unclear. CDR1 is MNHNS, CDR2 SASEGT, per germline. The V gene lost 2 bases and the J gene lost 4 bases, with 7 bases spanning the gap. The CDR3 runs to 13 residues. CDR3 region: CASSELAPDTQYF. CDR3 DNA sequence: TGTGCCAGCAGTGAACTCGCTCCAGATACGCAGTATTTT.

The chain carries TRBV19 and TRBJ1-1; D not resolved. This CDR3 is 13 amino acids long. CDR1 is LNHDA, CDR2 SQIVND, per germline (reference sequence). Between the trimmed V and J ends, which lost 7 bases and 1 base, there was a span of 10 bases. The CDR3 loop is CASKAARNTEAFF. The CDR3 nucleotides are TGTGCCAGTAAGGCGGCCAGGAACACTGAAGCTTTCTTT.

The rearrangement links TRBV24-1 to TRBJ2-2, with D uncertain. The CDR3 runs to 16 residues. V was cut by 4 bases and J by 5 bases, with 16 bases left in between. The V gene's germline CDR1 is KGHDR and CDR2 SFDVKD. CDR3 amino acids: CATSERNALVTGELFF. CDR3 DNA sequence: TGTGCCACCAGTGAACGGAACGCCCTAGTGACCGGGGAGCTGTTTTTT.

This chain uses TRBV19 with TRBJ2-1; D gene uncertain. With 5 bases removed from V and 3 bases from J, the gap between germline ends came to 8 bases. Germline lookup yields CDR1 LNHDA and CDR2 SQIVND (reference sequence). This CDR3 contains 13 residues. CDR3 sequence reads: CASSAYFYNEQFF. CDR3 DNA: TGTGCCAGTAGTGCCTACTTCTACAATGAGCAGTTCTTC.

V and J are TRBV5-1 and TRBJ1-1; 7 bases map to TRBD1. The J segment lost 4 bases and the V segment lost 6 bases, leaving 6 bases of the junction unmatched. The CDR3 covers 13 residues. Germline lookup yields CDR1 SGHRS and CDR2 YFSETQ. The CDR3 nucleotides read TGCGCCAGCAAGACAGGGAGGGTCACTGAAGCTTTCTTT. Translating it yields CASKTGRVTEAFF. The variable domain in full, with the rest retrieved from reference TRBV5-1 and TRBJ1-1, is KAGVTQTPRYLIKTRGQQVTLSCSPISGHRSVSWYQQTPGQGLQFLFEYFSETQRNKGNFPGRFSGRQFSNSRSEMNVSTLELGDSALYLCASKTGRVTEAFFGQGTRLTVV.

CDR3 in amino acids: CASSLSLAGHTDTQYF. CDR3 DNA: TGTGCCAGCAGTTTATCTCTAGCGGGACACACAGATACGCAGTATTTT. The chain carries TRBV28 and TRBJ2-3; TRBD2 matches at 9 bases. The CDR3 has 16 residues. J was trimmed by 2 bases and V by 1 base; bases with no gene match: 4. The V gene's germline CDR1 is MDHEN and CDR2 SYDVKM.

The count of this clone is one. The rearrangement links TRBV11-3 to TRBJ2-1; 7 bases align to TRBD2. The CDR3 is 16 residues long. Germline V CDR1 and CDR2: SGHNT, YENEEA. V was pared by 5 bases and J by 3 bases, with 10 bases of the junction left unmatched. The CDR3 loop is CASSPLGERGYNEQFF. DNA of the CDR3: TGTGCCAGCAGCCCCCTAGGGGAGCGGGGCTACAATGAGCAGTTCTTC.

CDR3 nucleotides: TGTGCCACCAGCAGTGCAGGGAATGAGCAGTTCTTC. It translates to CATSSAGNEQFF. The chain employs TRBV15 and TRBJ2-1, with D possibly TRBD1 on 5 matching bases. Trimming stripped 3 bases from V and 7 bases from J, with 7 bases between. CDR1 is LNHNV, CDR2 YYDKDF, per germline (reference sequence). This CDR3 comprises 12 residues. Full variable domain (outside the CDR3, taken from reference TRBV15 and TRBJ2-1): DAMVIQNPRYQVTQFGKPVTLSCSQTLNHNVMYWYQQKSSQAPKLLFHYYDKDFNNEADTPDNFQSRRPNTSFCFLDIRSPGLGDTAMYLCATSSAGNEQFFGPGTRLTVL.

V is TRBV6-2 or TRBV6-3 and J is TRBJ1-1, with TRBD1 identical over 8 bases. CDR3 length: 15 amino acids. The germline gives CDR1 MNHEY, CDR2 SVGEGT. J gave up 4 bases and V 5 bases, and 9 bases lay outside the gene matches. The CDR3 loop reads CASSGSRGLGTEAFF. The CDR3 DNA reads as TGTGCCAGCAGTGGGAGCAGGGGGCTGGGCACTGAAGCTTTCTTT.

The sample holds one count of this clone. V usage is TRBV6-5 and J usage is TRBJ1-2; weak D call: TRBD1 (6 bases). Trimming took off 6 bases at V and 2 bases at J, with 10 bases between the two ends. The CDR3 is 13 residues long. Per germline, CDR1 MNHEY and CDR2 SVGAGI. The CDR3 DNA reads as TGTGCCAGCAGCCCCAGGGGAAACTATGGCTACACCTTC. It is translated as CASSPRGNYGYTF.

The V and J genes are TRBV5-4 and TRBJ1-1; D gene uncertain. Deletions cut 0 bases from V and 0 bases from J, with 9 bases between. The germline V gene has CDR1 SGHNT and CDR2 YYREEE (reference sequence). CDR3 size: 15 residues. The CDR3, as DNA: TGTGCCAGCAGCTTGGAAACGGGTTTGAACACTGAAGCTTTCTTT. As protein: CASSLETGLNTEAFF.

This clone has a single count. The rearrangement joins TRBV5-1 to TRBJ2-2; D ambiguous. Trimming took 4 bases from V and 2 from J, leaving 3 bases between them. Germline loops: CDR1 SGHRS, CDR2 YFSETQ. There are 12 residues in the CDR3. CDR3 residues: CASSINTGELFF. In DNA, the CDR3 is TGCGCCAGCAGCATCAACACCGGGGAGCTGTTTTTT.

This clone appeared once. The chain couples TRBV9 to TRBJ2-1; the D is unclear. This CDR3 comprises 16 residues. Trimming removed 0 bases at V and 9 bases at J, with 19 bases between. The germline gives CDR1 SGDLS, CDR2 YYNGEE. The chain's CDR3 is CASSVVRTGTGGEQFF. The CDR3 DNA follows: TGTGCCAGCAGCGTAGTACGAACTGGAACGGGTGGTGAGCAGTTCTTC. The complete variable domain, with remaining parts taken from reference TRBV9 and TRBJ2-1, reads DSGVTQTPKHLITATGQRVTLRCSPRSGDLSVYWYQQSLDQGLQFLIQYYNGEERAKGNILERFSAQQFPDLHSELNLSSLELGDSALYFCASSVVRTGTGGEQFFGPGTRLTVL.

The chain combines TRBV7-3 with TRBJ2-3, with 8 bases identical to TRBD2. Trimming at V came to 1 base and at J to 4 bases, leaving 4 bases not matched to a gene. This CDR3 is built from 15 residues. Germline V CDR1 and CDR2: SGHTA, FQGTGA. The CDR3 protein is CASSLNREGSDTQYF. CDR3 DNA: TGTGCCAGCAGCTTAAACCGGGAGGGGTCAGATACGCAGTATTTT.

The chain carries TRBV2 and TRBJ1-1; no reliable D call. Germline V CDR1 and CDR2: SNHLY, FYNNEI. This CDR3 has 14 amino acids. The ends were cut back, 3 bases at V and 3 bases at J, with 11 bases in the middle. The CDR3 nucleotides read TGTGCCAGCAGTGATGATGGGAGCGACACTGAAGCTTTCTTT. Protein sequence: CASSDDGSDTEAFF.

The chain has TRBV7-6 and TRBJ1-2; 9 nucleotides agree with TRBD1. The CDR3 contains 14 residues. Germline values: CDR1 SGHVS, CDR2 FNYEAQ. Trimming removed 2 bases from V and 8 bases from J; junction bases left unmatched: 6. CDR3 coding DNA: TGTGCCAGCAGCTTAACAGGGGGCGCGGAAGGCTACACCTTC. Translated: CASSLTGGAEGYTF.

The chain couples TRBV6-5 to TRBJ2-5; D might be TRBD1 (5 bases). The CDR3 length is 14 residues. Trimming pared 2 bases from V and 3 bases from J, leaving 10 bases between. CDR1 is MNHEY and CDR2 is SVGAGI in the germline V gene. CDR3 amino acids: CASSYDQGKETQYF. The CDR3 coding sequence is TGTGCCAGCAGTTACGACCAGGGCAAAGAGACCCAGTACTTC.

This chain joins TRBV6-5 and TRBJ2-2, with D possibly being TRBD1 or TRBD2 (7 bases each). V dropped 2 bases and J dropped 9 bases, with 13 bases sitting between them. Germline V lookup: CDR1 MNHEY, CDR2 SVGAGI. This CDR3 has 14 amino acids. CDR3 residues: CASSYQGGNWELFF. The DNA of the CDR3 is TGTGCCAGCAGTTACCAGGGGGGGAACTGGGAGCTGTTTTTT.

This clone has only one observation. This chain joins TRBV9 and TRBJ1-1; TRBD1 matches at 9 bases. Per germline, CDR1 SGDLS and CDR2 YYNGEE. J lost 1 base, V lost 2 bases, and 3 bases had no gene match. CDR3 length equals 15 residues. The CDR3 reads CASSVTGGGNTEAFF. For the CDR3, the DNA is TGTGCCAGCAGCGTGACAGGGGGTGGGAACACTGAAGCTTTCTTT.

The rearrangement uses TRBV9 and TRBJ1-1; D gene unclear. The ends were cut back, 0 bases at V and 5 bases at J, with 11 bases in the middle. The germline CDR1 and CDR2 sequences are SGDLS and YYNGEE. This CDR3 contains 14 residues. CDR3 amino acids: CASSVAVPGTEAFF. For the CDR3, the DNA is TGTGCCAGCAGCGTAGCGGTACCGGGAACTGAAGCTTTCTTT.

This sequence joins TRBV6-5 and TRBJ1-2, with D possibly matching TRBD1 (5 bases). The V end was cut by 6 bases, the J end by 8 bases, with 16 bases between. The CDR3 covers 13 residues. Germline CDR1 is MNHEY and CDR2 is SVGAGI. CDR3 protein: CASSLDRVGGYTF. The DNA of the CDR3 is TGTGCCAGCAGCCTCGACAGAGTGGGAGGCTACACCTTC.

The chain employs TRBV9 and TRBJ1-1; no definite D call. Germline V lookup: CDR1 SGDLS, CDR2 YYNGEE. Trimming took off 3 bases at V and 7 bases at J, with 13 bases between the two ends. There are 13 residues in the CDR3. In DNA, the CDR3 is TGTGCCAGCAGCGCGACGGTAGCGGGTGAAGCTTTCTTT. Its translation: CASSATVAGEAFF.

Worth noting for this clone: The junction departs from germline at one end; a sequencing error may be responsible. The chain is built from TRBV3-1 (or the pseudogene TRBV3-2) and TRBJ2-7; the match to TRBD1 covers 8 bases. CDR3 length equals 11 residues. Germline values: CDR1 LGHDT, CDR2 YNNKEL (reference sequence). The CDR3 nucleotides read TGTGCCAGCAGCCGAGGACAGGGAAAGACTTTC. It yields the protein CASSRGQGKTF.

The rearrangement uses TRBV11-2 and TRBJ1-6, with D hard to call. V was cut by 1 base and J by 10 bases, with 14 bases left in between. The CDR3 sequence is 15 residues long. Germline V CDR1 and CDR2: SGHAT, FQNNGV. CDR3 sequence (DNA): TGTGCCAGCAGCTTAGTTCTAGAGGGTCCGTCACCCCTCCACTTT. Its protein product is CASSLVLEGPSPLHF.

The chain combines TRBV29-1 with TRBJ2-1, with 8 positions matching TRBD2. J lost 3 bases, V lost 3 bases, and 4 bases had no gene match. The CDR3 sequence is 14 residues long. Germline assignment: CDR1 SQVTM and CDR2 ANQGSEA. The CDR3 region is CSVELAGGYNEQFF. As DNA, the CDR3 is TGCAGCGTTGAGCTCGCGGGAGGCTACAATGAGCAGTTCTTC.

This CDR3 reads CASRRGGSVQNEQFF. CDR3 sequence (DNA): TGTGCCAGTAGGAGGGGGGGGTCCGTACAGAATGAGCAGTTCTTC. The V gene is TRBV19, the J gene TRBJ2-1, with TRBD2 as a possible D gene (7 bases). CDR1 is LNHDA and CDR2 is SQIVND in the germline V gene (reference sequence). V lost 6 bases to trimming and J lost 7 bases, with 19 bases between them. The length of the CDR3 is 15 residues.

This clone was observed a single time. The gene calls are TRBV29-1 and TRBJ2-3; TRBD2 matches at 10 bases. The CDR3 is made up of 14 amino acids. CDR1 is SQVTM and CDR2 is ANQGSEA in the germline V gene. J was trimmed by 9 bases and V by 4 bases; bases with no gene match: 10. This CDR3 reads CSVAASGSGRTQYF. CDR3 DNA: TGCAGCGTTGCGGCTAGCGGGAGTGGTCGAACGCAGTATTTT.

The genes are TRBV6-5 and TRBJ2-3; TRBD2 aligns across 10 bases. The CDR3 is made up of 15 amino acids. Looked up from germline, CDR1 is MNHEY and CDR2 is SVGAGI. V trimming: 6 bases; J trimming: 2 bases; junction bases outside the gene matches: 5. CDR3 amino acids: CASRSGLAYTDTQYF. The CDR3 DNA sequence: TGTGCCAGCAGGTCGGGACTAGCGTACACAGATACGCAGTATTTT.

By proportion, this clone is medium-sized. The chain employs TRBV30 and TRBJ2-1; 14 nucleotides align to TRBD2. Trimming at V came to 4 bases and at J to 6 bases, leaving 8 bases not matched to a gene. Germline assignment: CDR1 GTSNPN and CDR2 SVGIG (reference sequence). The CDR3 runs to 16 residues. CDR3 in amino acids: CAWTVAGTSGSNEQFF. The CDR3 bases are TGTGCCTGGACCGTAGCCGGGACTAGCGGGAGCAATGAGCAGTTCTTC.